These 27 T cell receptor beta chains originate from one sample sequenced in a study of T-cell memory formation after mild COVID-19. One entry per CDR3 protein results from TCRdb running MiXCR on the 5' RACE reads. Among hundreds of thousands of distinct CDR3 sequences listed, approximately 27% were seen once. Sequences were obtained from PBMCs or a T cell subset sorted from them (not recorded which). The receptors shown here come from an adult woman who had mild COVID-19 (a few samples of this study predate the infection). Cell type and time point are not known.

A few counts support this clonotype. Here the CDR3 reads CASRWDGNTEAFF. The CDR3 DNA reads as TGTGCCAGCAGATGGGACGGGAACACTGAAGCTTTCTTT. V gene TRBV6-5 combines with J gene TRBJ1-1; D possibly corresponds to TRBD1 (5 bases). This CDR3 spans 13 amino acids. Germline assignment: CDR1 MNHEY and CDR2 SVGAGI. V was pared by 6 bases and J by 1 base, with 9 bases between.

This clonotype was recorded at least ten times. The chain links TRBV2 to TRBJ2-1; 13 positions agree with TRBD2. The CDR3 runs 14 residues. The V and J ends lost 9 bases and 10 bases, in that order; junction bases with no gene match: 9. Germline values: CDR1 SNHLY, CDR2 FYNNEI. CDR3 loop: CARQQTTSGGEQFF. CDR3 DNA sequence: TGTGCCAGACAACAGACGACTAGCGGGGGGGAGCAGTTCTTC.

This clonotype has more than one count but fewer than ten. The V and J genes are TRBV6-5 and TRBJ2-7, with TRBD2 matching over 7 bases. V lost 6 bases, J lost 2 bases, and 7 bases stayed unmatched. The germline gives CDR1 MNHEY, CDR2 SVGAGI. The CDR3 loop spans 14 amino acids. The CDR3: CASSIAGDTYEQYF. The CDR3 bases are TGTGCCAGCAGCATAGCGGGCGACACCTACGAGCAGTACTTC.

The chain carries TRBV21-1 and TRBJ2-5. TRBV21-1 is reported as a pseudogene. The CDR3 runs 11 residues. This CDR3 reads CARQQQETQYF. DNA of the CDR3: TGCGCTCGCCAGCAGCAAGAGACCCAGTACTTC.

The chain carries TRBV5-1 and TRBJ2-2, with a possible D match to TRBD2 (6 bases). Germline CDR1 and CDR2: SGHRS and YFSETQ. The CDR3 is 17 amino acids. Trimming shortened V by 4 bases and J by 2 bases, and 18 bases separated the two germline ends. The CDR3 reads CASSPMGGLPNTGELFF. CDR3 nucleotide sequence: TGCGCCAGCAGCCCCATGGGGGGACTGCCAAACACCGGGGAGCTGTTTTTT.

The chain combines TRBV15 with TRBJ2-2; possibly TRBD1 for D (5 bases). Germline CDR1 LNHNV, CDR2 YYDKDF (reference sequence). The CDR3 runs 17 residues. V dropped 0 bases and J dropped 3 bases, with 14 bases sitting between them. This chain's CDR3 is CATSRDIGRDYTGELFF. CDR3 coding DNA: TGTGCCACCAGCAGAGATATAGGCAGGGATTACACCGGGGAGCTGTTTTTT.

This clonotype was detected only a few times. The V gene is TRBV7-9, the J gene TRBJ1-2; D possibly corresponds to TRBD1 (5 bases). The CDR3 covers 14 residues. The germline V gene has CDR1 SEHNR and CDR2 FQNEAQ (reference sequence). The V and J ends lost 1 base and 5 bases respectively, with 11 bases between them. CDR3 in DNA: TGTGCCAGCAGCTTAGGAGGCAGGGCGTATGGCTACACCTTC. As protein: CASSLGGRAYGYTF. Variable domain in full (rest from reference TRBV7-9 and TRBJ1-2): DTGVSQNPRHKITKRGQNVTFRCDPISEHNRLYWYRQTLGQGPEFLTYFQNEAQLEKSRLLSDRFSAERPKGSFSTLEIQRTEQGDSAMYLCASSLGGRAYGYTFGSGTRLTVV.

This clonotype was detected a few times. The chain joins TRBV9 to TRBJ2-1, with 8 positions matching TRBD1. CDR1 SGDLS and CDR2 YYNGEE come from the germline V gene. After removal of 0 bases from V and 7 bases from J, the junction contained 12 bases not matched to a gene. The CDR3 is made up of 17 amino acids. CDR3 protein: CASSVAGQGFPRNEQFF. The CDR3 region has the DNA TGTGCCAGCAGCGTAGCCGGACAGGGTTTTCCAAGGAATGAGCAGTTCTTC.

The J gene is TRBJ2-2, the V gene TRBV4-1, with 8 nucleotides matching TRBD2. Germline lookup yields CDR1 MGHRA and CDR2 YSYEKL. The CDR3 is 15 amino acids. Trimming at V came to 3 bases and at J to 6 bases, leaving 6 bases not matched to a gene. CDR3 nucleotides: TGCGCCAGCAGCCAGATCGGGGGGGGCGCCGGGGAGCTGTTTTTT. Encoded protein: CASSQIGGGAGELFF.

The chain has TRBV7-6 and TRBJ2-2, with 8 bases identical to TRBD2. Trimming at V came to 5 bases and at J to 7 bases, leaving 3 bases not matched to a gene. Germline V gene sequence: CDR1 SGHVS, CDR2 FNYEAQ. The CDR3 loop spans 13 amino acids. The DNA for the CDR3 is TGTGCCAGCAGCCCGCTAGCGGGCGGGGAGCTGTTTTTT. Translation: CASSPLAGGELFF.

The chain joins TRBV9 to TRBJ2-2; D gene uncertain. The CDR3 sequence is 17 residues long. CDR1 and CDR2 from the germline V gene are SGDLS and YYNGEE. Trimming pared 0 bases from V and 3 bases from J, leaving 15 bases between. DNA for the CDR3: TGTGCCAGCAGCGTAGGGTTGGGCAGAGGATACACCGGGGAGCTGTTTTTT. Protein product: CASSVGLGRGYTGELFF.

CDR3 loop: CASSLVPEATGEQYF. The CDR3 bases are TGCGCCAGCAGCTTGGTGCCAGAAGCTACGGGGGAGCAGTACTTC. This chain connects TRBV5-1 to TRBJ2-7, with a tentative D call TRBD2 (5 bases). The CDR3 extends over 15 amino acids. V lost 0 bases and J 7 bases, leaving 17 bases between the germline ends. Germline V gene lookup returns CDR1 SGHRS and CDR2 YFSETQ.

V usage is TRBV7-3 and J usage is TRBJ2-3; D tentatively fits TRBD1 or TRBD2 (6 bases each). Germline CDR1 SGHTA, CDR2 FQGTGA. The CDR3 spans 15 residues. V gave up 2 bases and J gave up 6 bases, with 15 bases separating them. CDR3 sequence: CASSLLGGSMDTQYF. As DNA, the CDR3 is TGTGCCAGCAGCTTATTAGGGGGGAGTATGGATACGCAGTATTTT.

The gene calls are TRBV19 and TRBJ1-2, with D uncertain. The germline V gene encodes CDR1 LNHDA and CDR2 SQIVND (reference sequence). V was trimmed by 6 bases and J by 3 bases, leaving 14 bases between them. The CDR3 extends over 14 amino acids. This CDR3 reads CASSLGLSDYGYTF. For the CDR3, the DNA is TGTGCCAGTAGCCTTGGATTAAGTGACTATGGCTACACCTTC. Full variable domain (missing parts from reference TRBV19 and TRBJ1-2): DGGITQSPKYLFRKEGQNVTLSCEQNLNHDAMYWYRQDPGQGLRLIYYSQIVNDFQKGDIAEGYSVSREKKESFPLTVTSAQKNPTAFYLCASSLGLSDYGYTFGSGTRLTVV.

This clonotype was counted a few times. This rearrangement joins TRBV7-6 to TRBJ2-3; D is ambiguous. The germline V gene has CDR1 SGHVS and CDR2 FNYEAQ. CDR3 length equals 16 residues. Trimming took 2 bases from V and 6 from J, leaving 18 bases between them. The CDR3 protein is CASSLTQAGFADTQYF. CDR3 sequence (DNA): TGTGCCAGCAGCTTAACTCAGGCAGGTTTCGCCGATACGCAGTATTTT.

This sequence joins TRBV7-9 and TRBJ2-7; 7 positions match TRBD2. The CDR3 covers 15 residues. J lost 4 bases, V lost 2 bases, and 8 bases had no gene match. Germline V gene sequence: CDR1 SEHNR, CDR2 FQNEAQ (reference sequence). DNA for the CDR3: TGTGCCAGCAGCTTAAACCCTTCGCGGGGGTACGAGCAGTACTTC. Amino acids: CASSLNPSRGYEQYF.

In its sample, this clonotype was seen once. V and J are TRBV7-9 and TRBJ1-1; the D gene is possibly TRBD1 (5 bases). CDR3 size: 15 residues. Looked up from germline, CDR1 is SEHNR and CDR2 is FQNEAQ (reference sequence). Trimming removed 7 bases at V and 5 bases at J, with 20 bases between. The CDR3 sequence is CASTQDGDGRTEAFF. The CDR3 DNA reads TGTGCCAGCACCCAAGATGGGGACGGGAGAACTGAAGCTTTCTTT.

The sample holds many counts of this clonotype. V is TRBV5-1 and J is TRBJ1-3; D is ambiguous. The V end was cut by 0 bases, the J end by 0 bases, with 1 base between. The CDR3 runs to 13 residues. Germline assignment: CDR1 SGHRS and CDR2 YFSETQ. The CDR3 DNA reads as TGCGCCAGCAGCTTGGACTCTGGAAACACCATATATTTT. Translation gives CASSLDSGNTIYF.

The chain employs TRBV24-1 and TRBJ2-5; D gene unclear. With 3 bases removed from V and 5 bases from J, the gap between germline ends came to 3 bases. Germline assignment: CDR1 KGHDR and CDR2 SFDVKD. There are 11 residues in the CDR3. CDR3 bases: TGTGCCACCAGTGATCCGGAGACCCAGTACTTC. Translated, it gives CATSDPETQYF.

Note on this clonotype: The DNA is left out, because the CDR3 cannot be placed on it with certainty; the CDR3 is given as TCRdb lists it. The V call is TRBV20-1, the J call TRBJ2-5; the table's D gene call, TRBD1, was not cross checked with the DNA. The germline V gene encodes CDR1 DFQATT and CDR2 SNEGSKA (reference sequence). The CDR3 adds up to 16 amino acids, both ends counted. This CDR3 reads CSGLDGGVFWRETQYF.

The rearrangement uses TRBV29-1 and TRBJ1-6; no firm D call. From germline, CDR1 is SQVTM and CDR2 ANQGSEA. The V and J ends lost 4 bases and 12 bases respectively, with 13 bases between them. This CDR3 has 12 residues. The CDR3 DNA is TGCAGCGTTGGGCAGTCAGACGGACCCCTCCACTTT. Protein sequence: CSVGQSDGPLHF.

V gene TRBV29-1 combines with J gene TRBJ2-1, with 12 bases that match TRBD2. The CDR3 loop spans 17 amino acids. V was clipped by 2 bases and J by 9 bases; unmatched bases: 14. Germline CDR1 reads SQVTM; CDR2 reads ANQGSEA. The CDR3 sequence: CSVENPPLAGGFGEQFF. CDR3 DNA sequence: TGCAGCGTTGAAAACCCCCCTCTAGCGGGAGGGTTCGGTGAGCAGTTCTTC.

DNA for the CDR3: TGTGCCAGCGGGTCGCTTGGGGACAGCTACAATGAGCAGTTCTTC. Encoded protein: CASGSLGDSYNEQFF. The genes are TRBV9 and TRBJ2-1, with 7 bases fitting TRBD1. Trimming took 7 bases from V and 3 from J; bases not matched to a gene: 10. This CDR3 has 15 amino acids. Germline CDR1 is SGDLS and CDR2 is YYNGEE.

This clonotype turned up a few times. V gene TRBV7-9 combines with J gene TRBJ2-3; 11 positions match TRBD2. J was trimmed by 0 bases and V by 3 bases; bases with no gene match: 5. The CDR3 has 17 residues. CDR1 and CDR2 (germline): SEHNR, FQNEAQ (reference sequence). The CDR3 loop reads CASSFPGLAVSTDTQYF. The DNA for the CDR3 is TGTGCCAGCAGCTTCCCGGGACTAGCGGTTAGCACAGATACGCAGTATTTT.

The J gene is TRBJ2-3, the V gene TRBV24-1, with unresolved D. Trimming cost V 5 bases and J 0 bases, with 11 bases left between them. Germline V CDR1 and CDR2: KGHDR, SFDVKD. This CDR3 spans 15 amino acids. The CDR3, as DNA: TGTGCCACCAGTGCCTCGACAACTAGCACAGATACGCAGTATTTT. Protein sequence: CATSASTTSTDTQYF.

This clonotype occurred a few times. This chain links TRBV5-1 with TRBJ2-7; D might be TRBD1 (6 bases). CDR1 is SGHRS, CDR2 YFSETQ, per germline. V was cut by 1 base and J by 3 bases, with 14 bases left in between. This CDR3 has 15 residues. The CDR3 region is CASSLSRGGSYEQYF. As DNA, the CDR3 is TGCGCCAGCAGCTTGTCCAGGGGCGGTAGCTACGAGCAGTACTTC.

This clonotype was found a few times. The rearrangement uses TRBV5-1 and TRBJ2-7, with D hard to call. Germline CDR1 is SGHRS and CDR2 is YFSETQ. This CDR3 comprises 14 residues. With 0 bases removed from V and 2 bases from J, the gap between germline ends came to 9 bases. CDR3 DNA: TGCGCCAGCAGCTTGGAGGCTGTACCCTACGAGCAGTACTTC. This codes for CASSLEAVPYEQYF.